This T cell receptor (beta chain) was recovered during a study of tumor-infiltrating lymphocytes in primary liver carcinoma. The length of the CDR3 is 14 residues. CDR1 MNHEY and CDR2 SVGEGT come from the germline V gene. From 400 to 550 ng total RNA, TCR beta cDNA was generated with a primer in the constant region. Three nested multiplex PCR rounds, a slightly modified ARM-PCR, produced the libraries for TCR beta. With TRBV1-TRBV30 forward primers and a C-beta reverse primer, the first two PCR rounds were run for approximately 10 cycles each. TCRdb reprocessed the multiplex PCR reads via MiXCR and lists one record per CDR3 protein. The sample includes 75,000 to 80,000 distinct CDR3 sequences, 69% of them seen just once. With respect to this clonotype: The junction does not match germline at one end; this may be a read error.

Bulk tissue was left unsorted, and RNA and DNA were co-extracted from about 20-30 mg of it. Material: tumor-adjacent normal liver tissue. This receptor was obtained from a man aged 35 to 55 with primary liver carcinoma and hepatitis B virus infection. This chain connects TRBV6-2 or TRBV6-3 to TRBJ1-2; D gene uncertain. The CDR3, as DNA: TGTACCAGCAGTCCGAGGATAGGGTTGTATGGCTACACCTTC. Amino acid sequence: CTSSPRIGLYGYTF.